Listed here are 13 T cell receptor beta chains from one sample, sequenced in a study of cytomegalovirus exposure and HLA in healthy donors. PCR involved 60 Vbeta and 13 Jbeta primers. Some clones are missing from TCRdb's copy, which holds only in-frame ones; the method was immunoSEQ multiplex PCR. The profile shows 170,000 or so clones, around 80% of them singletons. Sequencing input: PBMCs. These receptors were collected from a woman in her 40s in good health and CMV-seronegative.

The chain has TRBV6-4 and TRBJ2-1, with 11 positions matching TRBD2. There are 19 residues in the CDR3. V was clipped by 4 bases and J by 1 base; unmatched bases: 12. Germline V gene lookup returns CDR1 MRHNA and CDR2 SNTAGT. The CDR3 DNA sequence: TGTGCCAGCAGTGCCCAAAAGGGGGGACTAGCGGAGTCCTACAATGAGCAGTTCTTC. It encodes CASSAQKGGLAESYNEQFF.

The chain couples TRBV5-4 to TRBJ1-2; 11 nucleotides match TRBD1. The junction had 12 bases not matched to a gene; V was cut back by 10 bases and J by 4 bases. From germline, CDR1 is SGHNT and CDR2 YYREEE (reference sequence). CDR3 size: 15 residues. CDR3 region: CAVTPRTGGPYGYTF. The CDR3 nucleotides are TGTGCCGTAACTCCAAGGACAGGGGGCCCCTATGGCTACACCTTC.

The chain carries TRBV5-1 and TRBJ2-5, with 9 bases aligning to TRBD1. Germline V lookup: CDR1 SGHRS, CDR2 YFSETQ. With 3 bases clipped from V and 4 bases from J, the junction kept 10 bases outside the gene matches. The CDR3 consists of 16 residues. The CDR3 DNA reads as TGCGCCAGCAGCTCTTACCTACAGGGGGCTTCAGAGACCCAGTACTTC. Translated: CASSSYLQGASETQYF.

V is TRBV6-5 and J is TRBJ1-1; D is perhaps TRBD1 (6 bases). The CDR3 consists of 16 residues. Germline CDR1 MNHEY, CDR2 SVGAGI. The V end lost 0 bases, the J end lost 1 base, and 12 bases lay between the germline ends. In DNA form, the CDR3 reads TGTGCCAGCAGTTACTCGCCCACAGGGCCGAACACTGAAGCTTTCTTT. It codes for CASSYSPTGPNTEAFF.

This sequence joins TRBV5-1 and TRBJ2-1, with 13 positions matching TRBD2. The CDR3 spans 16 residues. The germline gives CDR1 SGHRS, CDR2 YFSETQ. J was trimmed by 3 bases and V by 3 bases; bases with no gene match: 3. For the CDR3, the DNA is TGCGCCAGCAGCTGGACTAGCGGGAGCCTCTACAATGAGCAGTTCTTC. Amino acids: CASSWTSGSLYNEQFF.

V is TRBV19 and J is TRBJ2-1, with 8 bases matching TRBD2. The germline V gene has CDR1 LNHDA and CDR2 SQIVND (reference sequence). The CDR3 totals 13 residues. The V gene end was trimmed by 6 bases and the J gene end by 6 bases; junction bases not matched to a gene: 4. The CDR3: CASSSTSANEQFF. The CDR3 region has the DNA TGTGCCAGTAGCTCGACTAGCGCCAATGAGCAGTTCTTC.

The rearrangement links TRBV5-1 to TRBJ2-7; the match to TRBD2 covers 11 bases. Germline trimming cut 4 bases from V and 2 bases from J; bases unmatched to any gene: 11. The CDR3 runs 17 residues. Looked up from germline, CDR1 is SGHRS and CDR2 is YFSETQ. The CDR3 DNA reads TGCGCCAGCAGCCCCACCTCTAGCGGGGGGCCGCCCTACGAGCAGTACTTC. This codes for CASSPTSSGGPPYEQYF.

This chain connects TRBV29-1 to TRBJ2-3; TRBD2 matches at 11 bases. Germline lookup yields CDR1 SQVTM and CDR2 ANQGSEA. Unmatched junction bases numbered 12, after V lost 7 bases and J lost 6 bases. CDR3 length equals 15 residues. Here the CDR3 reads CSASSVAGGRDTQYF. The CDR3 nucleotides are TGCAGCGCCTCATCAGTAGCGGGAGGGAGGGATACGCAGTATTTT.

CDR3 nucleotide sequence: TGTGCCAGCAGTTCGGTAATCCAGGGTACGGGCAATCAGCCCCAGCATTTT. Its translation: CASSSVIQGTGNQPQHF. This rearrangement joins TRBV27 to TRBJ1-5; tentatively, D is TRBD1 (5 bases). V gave up 4 bases and J gave up 2 bases, with 18 bases separating them. The CDR3 runs to 17 residues. The germline CDR1 and CDR2 sequences are MNHEY and SMNVEV (reference sequence).

The chain carries TRBV6-1 and TRBJ1-1; TRBD1 matches 7 bases. Germline V gene sequence: CDR1 MNHNS, CDR2 SASEGT. V shed 2 bases and J 1 base; nucleotides not matched to a gene: 10. This CDR3 spans 17 amino acids. CDR3 nucleotide sequence: TGTGCCAGCAGTGAATCGGACAGGCCAAGGAAGAACACTGAAGCTTTCTTT. It translates to CASSESDRPRKNTEAFF.

The rearrangement links TRBV7-2 to TRBJ1-1, with D maybe TRBD1 (6 bases). CDR1 is SGHTA, CDR2 FQGNSA, per germline. This CDR3 has 13 residues. V was trimmed by 7 bases and J by 4 bases, leaving 13 bases between them. CDR3 in DNA: TGTGCCAGCAACCCGGGACATCTCACTGAAGCTTTCTTT. Translation gives CASNPGHLTEAFF. Drawing the rest from reference TRBV7-2 and TRBJ1-1, the complete variable domain is GAGVSQSPSNKVTEKGKDVELRCDPISGHTALYWYRQSLGQGLEFLIYFQGNSAPDKSGLPSDRFSAERTGGSVSTLTIQRTQQEDSAVYLCASNPGHLTEAFFGQGTRLTVV.

This chain uses TRBV9 with TRBJ2-3, with D possibly matching TRBD1 (6 bases). V was pared by 0 bases and J by 0 bases, with 8 bases between. Germline CDR1 is SGDLS and CDR2 is YYNGEE. CDR3 length: 15 residues. CDR3 DNA sequence: TGTGCCAGCAGCGTAGGGGACATAAGCACAGATACGCAGTATTTT. This translates into CASSVGDISTDTQYF.

This sequence joins TRBV5-1 and TRBJ2-5; 9 bases match TRBD2. J was trimmed by 3 bases and V by 3 bases; bases with no gene match: 6. The CDR3 contains 15 residues. Germline loops: CDR1 SGHRS, CDR2 YFSETQ. In DNA, the CDR3 is TGCGCCAGCAGCTGGGGCGGGAGGGACGAAGAGACCCAGTACTTC. The encoded protein is CASSWGGRDEETQYF.